Listed below are T cell receptor beta chains from one sample, sequenced in a study of prognosis after radiotherapy for stage I lung cancer. In TCRdb, the multiplex PCR reads were re-called with MiXCR into one record per CDR3 protein. The table lists roughly 11,000 distinct CDR3 sequences, roughly 51% of them singletons. The sequenced sample was PBMCs, obtained before or after stereotactic body radiation therapy (not recorded which). All receptors derive from a donor older than 45 with non-small cell lung cancer. CDR3s include the opening cysteine and the closing phenylalanine or tryptophan. The D gene is left open where the match is weak. Clone size is stated in some rows and not others, as once, few, many or a class when expanded.

- | TRBJ1-2 | - | TRBV19 | TGTGCCAGTAGTATTGCCGCGGGCCTCAACTATGGCTACACCTTC | CASSIAAGLNYGYTF
- | TRBJ1-1 | - | TRBV11-3 | TGTGCCAGCAGCTTCCGGTGCGACACTGAAGCTTTCTTT | CASSFRCDTEAFF
TRBD1 | TRBJ1-5 | medium-sized | TRBV6-4 | TGTGCCAGCAGCCAGGGGGGGGGTACTAATCAGCCCCAGCATTTT | CASSQGGGTNQPQHF
TRBD2 | TRBJ2-1 | medium-sized | TRBV20-1 | TGCAGTGCATCGAGGACTAGCGACTACAATGAGCAGTTCTTC | CSASRTSDYNEQFF
TRBD1 | TRBJ2-5 | once | TRBV20-1 | TGCAGTGCTAGAGGCTGGACAGGGCAGGAGACCCAGTACTTC | CSARGWTGQETQYF
- | TRBJ1-2 | - | TRBV7-9 | TGTGCCAGCAGCTTTTGGGATCGTGCTAACTATGGCTACACCTTC | CASSFWDRANYGYTF
TRBD1 | TRBJ2-2 | medium-sized | TRBV5-1 | TGCGCCAGCTCTTTAGGGACAGACACCGGGGAGCTGTTTTTT | CASSLGTDTGELFF
TRBD2 | TRBJ2-5 | many | TRBV3-1 | TGTGCCAGCAGCCCCGTTTGGACTAGTCCACAAGAGACCCAGCACTTC | CASSPVWTSPQETQHF
TRBD1 | TRBJ1-1 | medium-sized | TRBV20-1 | TGCAGTGCCAGGACAGGGGGTGAAGCTTTCTTT | CSARTGGEAFF
- | TRBJ2-1 | - | TRBV15 | TGTGCCACCAGCAGAAACCCGGACTCCTACAATGAGCAGTTCTTC | CATSRNPDSYNEQFF
TRBD2 | TRBJ2-3 | once | TRBV5-1 | TGCGCCAGCAGCTTGGGAGCTAGCGGGAGCTGGGATACGCAGTATTTT | CASSLGASGSWDTQYF
TRBD1 | TRBJ1-6 | - | TRBV28 | TGTGCCAGCAGAACGACAGGGGACCGAAACGACTACTATAATTCACCCCTCCACTTT | CASRTTGDRNDYYNSPLHF
- | TRBJ2-3 | - | TRBV12-3/TRBV12-4 | TGTGCCAGCAGTTTAAGGGGAAGCACAGATACGCAGTATTTT | CASSLRGSTDTQYF
- | TRBJ1-1 | - | TRBV6-1 | TGTGCCAGCTCCAGGGGCACTGAAGCTTTCTTT | CASSRGTEAFF
- | TRBJ2-5 | medium-sized | TRBV30 | TGTGCCTGGAGGTCTGAGGCCCAAGAGACCCAGTACTTC | CAWRSEAQETQYF
- | TRBJ1-1 | medium-sized | TRBV6-1 | TGTGCCAGCAGGGGGGGCAGGGAAAAAATTGAAGCTTTCTTT | CASRGGREKIEAFF
TRBD1 | TRBJ2-1 | medium-sized | TRBV15 | TGTGCCACCAGCAGAGTGGGACAGGGCAGGAATGAGCAGTTCTTC | CATSRVGQGRNEQFF
TRBD1 | TRBJ1-1 | - | TRBV27 | TGTGCCAGCAGTCTAAGACGACAGGGGGCAATCCCTGAAGCTTTCTTT | CASSLRRQGAIPEAFF
- | TRBJ1-3 | medium-sized | TRBV3-1 | TGTGCCAGCAATGGGGGTAACACCATATATTTT | CASNGGNTIYF
TRBD1 | TRBJ1-2 | - | TRBV6-2/TRBV6-3 | TGTGCCAGCAGTGACAGGGGTACGATATATGGCTACACCTTC | CASSDRGTIYGYTF
TRBD1 | TRBJ2-1 | once | TRBV2 | TGTGCCAAACAGGGGTTCGATGTGGGCGATGAGCAGTTCTTC | CAKQGFDVGDEQFF
- | TRBJ1-2 | - | TRBV30 | TGTGCCTGGAGTGGGGCAGGGGGCTACACCTTC | CAWSGAGGYTF
- | TRBJ2-2 | - | TRBV6-1 | TGTGCCAGCAGTCCCTGGAGCACCGGTGAGCTGTTTTTT | CASSPWSTGELFF
TRBD2 | TRBJ2-1 | - | TRBV2 | TGTGCCAGCACAAGCGGGAGAGCGACGAATGAGCAGTTCTTC | CASTSGRATNEQFF
- | TRBJ2-1 | medium-sized | TRBV20-1 | TGCAGTGCTAGAGGGCACTACCTTGAGCAGTTCTTC | CSARGHYLEQFF
- | TRBJ2-1 | medium-sized | TRBV9 | TGTGCCAGCAGCCTGAGCTCCTACAATGAGCAGTTCTTC | CASSLSSYNEQFF
- | TRBJ1-1 | once | TRBV12-3/TRBV12-4 | - | CASTRWGGGSTEDFF
- | TRBJ2-7 | few | TRBV12-3/TRBV12-4 | TGTGCTAGCAGAGGCAGGTGCGAGCAGTACTTC | CASRGRCEQYF
- | TRBJ1-5 | - | TRBV5-1 | TGCGCCAGCAGCCCCTCAGGGACTAGCAATCAGCCCCAGCATTTT | CASSPSGTSNQPQHF
- | TRBJ1-1 | many | TRBV5-6 | TGTGCCAGCAGCTTGCTCAGAAACACTGAAGCTTTCTTT | CASSLLRNTEAFF
- | TRBJ1-1 | - | TRBV28 | TGTGCCAGCAGTTTATCCCAGTTGAACACTGAAGCTTTCTTT | CASSLSQLNTEAFF
TRBD1 | TRBJ1-2 | few | TRBV7-3 | TGTGCCAGCAGCCCTGGACAGGGGGCCGTTGGCTACACCTTC | CASSPGQGAVGYTF
- | TRBJ2-5 | medium-sized | TRBV5-1 | TGCGCCAGCAGCTTGAGACGGACCCAAGAGACCCAGTACTTC | CASSLRRTQETQYF
TRBD2 | TRBJ2-2 | - | TRBV9 | TGTGCCAGCAGCATAACCGGGACTAGCGCTACCGGGGAGCTGTTTTTT | CASSITGTSATGELFF
- | TRBJ1-1 | medium-sized | TRBV18 | TGTGCCACCTTACGCGGCAGGAACACTGAAGCTTTCTTT | CATLRGRNTEAFF
- | TRBJ2-7 | few | TRBV7-9 | TGTGCCAGCATTTCAACGGCTTCAGAGCAGTACTTC | CASISTASEQYF
- | TRBJ1-5 | - | TRBV6-1 | TGTGCCAGCAGAGACTCCATCGGGGGAAGTAGCAATCAGCGCCAGCATTTT | CASRDSIGGSSNQRQHF
- | TRBJ2-2 | - | TRBV27 | TGTGACAGCAGTCGGGGTTTTACAGGGGAGCTGTTTTTT | CDSSRGFTGELFF
TRBD1 | TRBJ2-5 | many | TRBV7-9 | TGTGCCAGCAGCCTCCGGACAGGGGGAGGTGAGACCCAGTACTTC | CASSLRTGGGETQYF
TRBD2 | TRBJ2-7 | - | TRBV4-1 | TGCGCCAGCAGCCCCTCTCCTGACGGGGGGGACTCCTACGAGCAGTACTTC | CASSPSPDGGDSYEQYF
- | TRBJ1-2 | - | TRBV10-3 | TGTGCCATCAGTGAAGTTTTGGACGTCCGCGGTAATGGCTACACCTTC | CAISEVLDVRGNGYTF
TRBD2 | TRBJ2-1 | - | TRBV28 | TGTGCCAGCAGTTCCCTGTCTAGCGGAGGGCTCCTTTTCTACAATGAGCAGTTCTTC | CASSSLSSGGLLFYNEQFF
TRBD1 | TRBJ1-5 | many | TRBV18 | TGTGCCAGCTCACCGGGGACAGGCAATCAGCCCCAGCATTTT | CASSPGTGNQPQHF